This paragraph reports one T cell receptor (beta chain). Its antigen is unidentified. The data originate from a study of cytomegalovirus exposure and HLA in healthy donors. General observations from the study: A later analysis reported that several of the most significant clusters appeared to be linked to common viral pathogens, among them Epstein-Barr virus. A later analysis reportedly found that, within productive TCRs, an Asian-associated ancestry cluster had fewer N-insertions than the mean observed across the 666 donors. Associated with HLA alleles at 0.05 false discovery rate in a later analysis were fewer than 20,000 TCR beta sequences.

PCR amplification relied on 60 Vbeta primers (plus 13 Jbeta primers). Sequencing was performed with immunoSEQ multiplex PCR; in TCRdb, only in-frame clones are kept and a portion is missing. The sample shows 100,000 to 150,000 clones, more than 75% of them seen only once. V lost 2 bases and J lost 0, with 7 bases in between. From germline, CDR1 is SNHLY and CDR2 FYNNEI. This CDR3 has 14 amino acids. Sequences were obtained from PBMCs. The sequence came from a female donor in good health and CMV-seronegative. The chain carries TRBV2 and TRBJ1-2, with no clear D. The CDR3: CASSETAANYGYTF. In DNA, the CDR3 is TGTGCCAGCAGTGAAACAGCAGCTAACTATGGCTACACCTTC.